What follows describes a single T cell receptor (beta chain). Its antigen is still unknown. Samples were taken several times over chemoradiotherapy. The sample originates from a study of chemoradiotherapy in HPV16-positive cancers. General observations from the study: Only two HPV16-positive patients supplied the functional HPV-specificity definition. During treatment, candidate HPV-specific clones and E7-related motifs expanded in tumor.

V was cut by 4 bases and J by 0 bases, with 16 bases left in between. Germline lookup yields CDR1 SEHNR and CDR2 FQNEAQ (reference sequence). The CDR3 contains 17 residues. Sequencing was performed with immunoSEQ multiplex PCR; in TCRdb, only in-frame clones are kept and a portion is missing. Seen here are about 20,000 clones, just under 75% observed once, and the top ten hold 2% to 3%. The chain joins TRBV7-9 to TRBJ2-1; no clear D gene. This specimen was collected from a patient who underwent chemoradiotherapy. The clonotype was recovered from a human donor with HPV-associated anogenital cancer. CDR3 coding DNA: TGTGCCAGCAGCTCCCCCTTAGACGGAAGCTCCTACAATGAGCAGTTCTTC. Its protein is CASSSPLDGSSYNEQFF.